This T cell receptor (beta chain) was sequenced during a study of T cells expressing NK-cell markers. Study at large: In the group of eight sequenced donors, seven were HCMV-seropositive and one was seronegative.

UMIs were included in TCR beta cDNA generated by 5'RACE template switching. TCRdb re-called the 5' RACE reads, yielding one record per CDR3 amino acid sequence without DNA. The repertoire shows some 500,000 distinct CDR3 sequences; the top ten hold roughly 1.4%. Germline CDR1 and CDR2: SGHRS and YFSETQ. This CDR3 is 18 amino acids long. The V and J genes are TRBV5-1 and TRBJ2-3; TCRdb's D gene call, TRBD1, goes unchecked for lack of DNA. The material sequenced was blood T cells: a sorted CD56 or NKG2C T cell subset, CD4+ or CD8+ T cells, or bulk PBMC T cells (not recorded which). The receptor was derived from a woman aged 45-65 years in good health. CDR3 sequence reads: CASSLEGTGGESTDTQYF.